A single sample gave rise to the 27 T cell receptor beta chains below, sequenced in a study of shared clonotypes between healthy human individuals (dated by TCRdb to the early 2020s). Receptor amplification or capture employed the immunoSEQ multiplex PCR assay. TCRdb provides this immuneACCESS table in a form limited to in-frame rearrangements. Some clones are lacking; in checked studies, under half of them reflect an unresolved V gene, and why the rest are absent is not known. The sample table contains a few million clones; only one count was recorded for more than 80% of them. Around 0.4% of the sample rests with the top ten. The sample taken for sequencing was naive CD4+ T cells from PBMCs. In light of the paper, this sample's cell subset or site label describes: CD45RA+ positively selected. These receptors were collected from a man aged 18 to 30 in good health. Some clones in this sample may be carry-over from other donors' samples.

This clone occurred once. The chain carries TRBV11-2 and TRBJ1-3; D unclear. The CDR3 has 14 amino acids. Germline-derived CDR1 and CDR2 are SGHAT and FQNNGV. With 3 bases removed from V and 8 bases from J, the gap between germline ends came to 14 bases. The CDR3 sequence is CASSFDPQRYTIYF. The CDR3 region has the DNA TGTGCCAGCAGCTTCGACCCACAGCGGTACACCATATATTTT.

This clone was recorded once. The V and J genes are TRBV10-3 and TRBJ2-3; 8 bases align to TRBD1. Trimming removed 6 bases from V and 2 bases from J; junction bases left unmatched: 4. The CDR3 sequence is 14 residues long. Looked up from germline, CDR1 is ENHRY and CDR2 is SYGVKD. The CDR3 DNA is TGTGCCATCAGCCCGACAGGGGACACAGATACGCAGTATTTT. Its protein product is CAISPTGDTDTQYF.

The chain carries TRBV7-9 and TRBJ2-3; D is undetermined. V dropped 7 bases and J dropped 4 bases, with 12 bases sitting between them. Germline lookup yields CDR1 SEHNR and CDR2 FQNEAQ (reference sequence). The CDR3 has 13 residues. CDR3 sequence reads: CASTAMVADTQYF. DNA for the CDR3: TGTGCCAGCACGGCGATGGTCGCAGATACGCAGTATTTT.

The gene calls are TRBV11-2 and TRBJ1-4; the D is unclear. CDR3 size: 15 residues. Trimming removed 1 base from V and 4 bases from J, with 10 bases in between. CDR1 and CDR2 from the germline V gene are SGHAT and FQNNGV. Here the CDR3 DNA reads TGTGCCAGCAGCTTAGGAACAGCCGTTAATGAAAAACTGTTTTTT. This codes for CASSLGTAVNEKLFF.

The chain recombines TRBV5-6 with TRBJ1-4; D ambiguous. Germline assignment: CDR1 SGHDT and CDR2 YYEEEE. CDR3 length equals 16 residues. Deletions cut 0 bases from V and 8 bases from J, with 17 bases between. This chain's CDR3 is CASSLAPGRTQEKLFF. Here the CDR3 DNA reads TGTGCCAGCAGCTTGGCCCCCGGACGGACCCAAGAAAAACTGTTTTTT. Based on the CDR3 plus reference TRBV5-6 and TRBJ1-4, the full variable domain is DAGVTQSPTHLIKTRGQQVTLRCSPKSGHDTVSWYQQALGQGPQFIFQYYEEEERQRGNFPDRFSGHQFPNYSSELNVNALLLGDSALYLCASSLAPGRTQEKLFFGSGTQLSVL.

This clone was recorded only once. The chain links TRBV7-2 to TRBJ1-2; D gene uncertain. The ends were cut back, 5 bases at V and 3 bases at J, with 7 bases in the middle. In germline, CDR1 is SGHTA, CDR2 FQGNSA. This CDR3 is 12 amino acids long. As DNA, the CDR3 is TGTGCCAGCAGCCGAGACCACTATGGCTACACCTTC. Translation: CASSRDHYGYTF.

This clone appeared once. The junction shows a germline mismatch at one end, possibly a read error. The V call is TRBV11-3, the J call TRBJ2-7; 10 nucleotides align to TRBD1. The CDR3 has 15 amino acids. Germline V gene lookup returns CDR1 SGHNT and CDR2 YENEEA. The CDR3 DNA follows: TGTGCCAGCAGCCTAGATGGGACAGGGGACTACGAGCAGTACTTC. Encoded protein: CASSLDGTGDYEQYF.

The chain combines TRBV19 with TRBJ2-3; 8 bases match TRBD2. J gave up 9 bases and V 5 bases, and 7 bases lay outside the gene matches. This CDR3 contains 13 residues. Germline values: CDR1 LNHDA, CDR2 SQIVND (reference sequence). The CDR3 nucleotides are TGTGCCAGTAGTCCCCCGCTAGCGGGCACGCAGTATTTT. It codes for CASSPPLAGTQYF. Filled out from reference TRBV19 and TRBJ2-3, the complete variable domain reads DGGITQSPKYLFRKEGQNVTLSCEQNLNHDAMYWYRQDPGQGLRLIYYSQIVNDFQKGDIAEGYSVSREKKESFPLTVTSAQKNPTAFYLCASSPPLAGTQYFGPGTRLTVL.

The chain has TRBV7-8 and TRBJ2-5; 7 positions match TRBD2. J was trimmed by 4 bases and V by 0 bases; bases with no gene match: 5. The CDR3 has 15 residues. The V gene's germline CDR1 is SGHVS and CDR2 FQNEAQ. CDR3 DNA sequence: TGTGCCAGCAGCTTAGCGGAGGGGAGGGGAGAGACCCAGTACTTC. Its translation is CASSLAEGRGETQYF.

This chain joins TRBV7-9 and TRBJ1-5, with a tentative D call TRBD1 (6 bases). The V end was cut by 1 base, the J end by 9 bases, with 7 bases between. CDR3 length equals 12 residues. Per the germline V gene, CDR1 is SEHNR and CDR2 is FQNEAQ (reference sequence). CDR3 DNA sequence: TGTGCCAGCAGCTTAGAGGGGGGGCCCCAGCATTTT. It is translated as CASSLEGGPQHF.

This clone was counted once. Other nucleotide sequences from this sample produce the same CDR3. V gene TRBV4-3 combines with J gene TRBJ2-3, with D uncertain. Looked up from germline, CDR1 is LGHNA and CDR2 is YSLEER. This CDR3 has 13 residues. V lost 0 bases to trimming and J lost 5 bases, with 6 bases between them. CDR3 sequence (DNA): TGCGCCAGCAGCCAAGAAGTCGGAGATACGCAGTATTTT. Encoded protein: CASSQEVGDTQYF.

J is TRBJ1-2 and V is TRBV28, with D hard to call. This CDR3 has 13 residues. V was cut by 11 bases and J by 1 base, with 14 bases left in between. In germline, CDR1 is MDHEN, CDR2 SYDVKM. DNA of the CDR3: TGTGCCGCCAGCCAGGATCTTAACTATGGCTACACCTTC. Protein product: CAASQDLNYGYTF.

The rearrangement links TRBV2 to TRBJ1-1; no reliable D call. V lost 7 bases and J 4 bases, leaving 16 bases between the germline ends. Per the germline V gene, CDR1 is SNHLY and CDR2 is FYNNEI. This CDR3 region has 14 residues. Here the CDR3 reads CASKIEGSRTEAFF. In DNA form, the CDR3 reads TGTGCCAGCAAAATAGAAGGGTCCCGCACTGAAGCTTTCTTT.

This clone was counted a few times. The V call is TRBV19, the J call TRBJ2-6; D not resolved. This CDR3 comprises 15 residues. The germline CDR1 and CDR2 sequences are LNHDA and SQIVND (reference sequence). Trimming took off 4 bases at V and 0 bases at J, with 7 bases between the two ends. CDR3 amino acids: CASSTRGSGANVLTF. CDR3 DNA: TGTGCCAGTAGTACTCGAGGCTCTGGGGCCAACGTCCTGACTTTC.

This chain uses TRBV7-2 with TRBJ2-7, with D uncertain. Trimming shortened V by 3 bases and J by 2 bases, and 11 bases separated the two germline ends. Per germline, CDR1 SGHTA and CDR2 FQGNSA. The CDR3 extends over 14 amino acids. This CDR3 is CASSFQLRTYEQYF. The CDR3 region has the DNA TGTGCCAGCAGCTTTCAACTAAGGACCTACGAGCAGTACTTC.

The V gene is TRBV5-4, the J gene TRBJ2-7; 7 bases match TRBD1. This CDR3 is built from 15 residues. Germline loops: CDR1 SGHNT, CDR2 YYREEE (reference sequence). V was pared by 4 bases and J by 0 bases, with 7 bases of the junction left unmatched. The CDR3 sequence: CASSPGQRSSYEQYF. Written as DNA, the CDR3 is TGTGCCAGCAGCCCGGGACAGAGGAGCTCCTACGAGCAGTACTTC.

The rearrangement links TRBV11-1 to TRBJ1-2; no clear D. This CDR3 contains 14 residues. V was clipped by 1 base and J by 7 bases, with 13 bases between them. The germline gives CDR1 SGHAT, CDR2 FQDESV (reference sequence). CDR3 amino acids: CASSLVRTGIGYTF. DNA of the CDR3: TGTGCCAGCAGCTTAGTTCGTACCGGAATTGGCTACACCTTC.

V and J are TRBV2 and TRBJ1-1; D is possibly TRBD1 (6 bases). With 3 bases removed from V and 6 bases from J, the gap between germline ends came to 11 bases. CDR3 length: 13 amino acids. The V gene's germline CDR1 is SNHLY and CDR2 FYNNEI. CDR3 bases: TGTGCCAGCAGTGACTGGACAGCAGCTGAAGCTTTCTTT. It translates to CASSDWTAAEAFF.

The rearrangement links TRBV11-2 to TRBJ1-1; 8 nucleotides line up with TRBD1. There are 16 residues in the CDR3. Germline trimming cut 5 bases from V and 0 bases from J; bases unmatched to any gene: 8. Germline V lookup: CDR1 SGHAT, CDR2 FQNNGV. CDR3 region: CASSHRDRFMNTEAFF. CDR3 DNA sequence: TGTGCCAGCAGCCACCGGGACAGGTTCATGAACACTGAAGCTTTCTTT. Filled out from reference TRBV11-2 and TRBJ1-1, the complete variable domain reads EAGVAQSPRYKIIEKRQSVAFWCNPISGHATLYWYQQILGQGPKLLIQFQNNGVVDDSQLPKDRFSAERLKGVDSTLKIQPAKLEDSAVYLCASSHRDRFMNTEAFFGQGTRLTVV.

This sequence joins TRBV10-3 and TRBJ2-7; D uncertain. The V and J ends lost 4 bases and 3 bases respectively, with 10 bases between them. This CDR3 region has 13 residues. CDR1 and CDR2 from the germline V gene are ENHRY and SYGVKD. In DNA, the CDR3 is TGTGCCATCAGTGCCAGGAATGGCTACGAGCAGTACTTC. Its translation is CAISARNGYEQYF.

The chain has TRBV28 and TRBJ1-5; D not resolved. The V end lost 6 bases, the J end lost 3 bases, and 9 bases lay between the germline ends. Germline V gene sequence: CDR1 MDHEN, CDR2 SYDVKM. The CDR3 contains 13 residues. CDR3 residues: CASRGWDNQPQHF. CDR3 sequence (DNA): TGTGCCAGCAGGGGATGGGACAATCAGCCCCAGCATTTT.

This chain uses TRBV28 with TRBJ2-1, with no clear D. Germline-derived CDR1 and CDR2 are MDHEN and SYDVKM. V was cut by 1 base and J by 7 bases, with 11 bases left in between. This CDR3 spans 14 amino acids. The chain's CDR3 is CASSLSPRMNEQFF. The CDR3 DNA is TGTGCCAGCAGTTTATCGCCCCGGATGAATGAGCAGTTCTTC.

The V and J genes are TRBV29-1 and TRBJ2-1; perhaps TRBD2 as D (6 bases). In germline, CDR1 is SQVTM, CDR2 ANQGSEA. Trimming took off 1 base at V and 3 bases at J, with 10 bases between the two ends. CDR3 length: 14 amino acids. CDR3 region: CSVEGRDHYNEQFF. The CDR3 DNA follows: TGCAGCGTTGAAGGGCGGGACCACTACAATGAGCAGTTCTTC.

This chain uses TRBV7-2 with TRBJ2-3; possible D gene TRBD1, 5 bases. V lost 8 bases to trimming and J lost 5 bases, with 11 bases between them. From germline, CDR1 is SGHTA and CDR2 FQGNSA. The CDR3 covers 12 residues. CDR3 sequence (DNA): TGTGCCAGCGACGTAAGGGGAGATACGCAGTATTTT. Translation: CASDVRGDTQYF.

V gene TRBV7-9 combines with J gene TRBJ2-1; TRBD2 matches 7 bases. Per germline, CDR1 SEHNR and CDR2 FQNEAQ (reference sequence). The CDR3 is 16 residues long. V shed 3 bases and J 7 bases; nucleotides not matched to a gene: 12. CDR3: CASSFIRASGPNEQFF. As DNA, the CDR3 is TGTGCCAGCAGCTTTATCCGGGCTAGCGGACCTAATGAGCAGTTCTTC.

This clone was counted once. The chain has TRBV5-1 and TRBJ2-7, with D perhaps being TRBD1 or TRBD2 (5 bases each). From germline, CDR1 is SGHRS and CDR2 YFSETQ. V was shortened by 0 bases and J by 3 bases, with 10 bases between the two germline ends. The CDR3 has 14 amino acids. CDR3 DNA: TGCGCCAGCAGCTTGGGGGGGAGTCTCTACGAGCAGTACTTC. Translated, it gives CASSLGGSLYEQYF. The full variable domain, rest sourced from reference TRBV5-1 and TRBJ2-7, is KAGVTQTPRYLIKTRGQQVTLSCSPISGHRSVSWYQQTPGQGLQFLFEYFSETQRNKGNFPGRFSGRQFSNSRSEMNVSTLELGDSALYLCASSLGGSLYEQYFGPGTRLTVT.

V is TRBV30 and J is TRBJ1-2; D uncertain. The germline V gene encodes CDR1 GTSNPN and CDR2 SVGIG (reference sequence). The CDR3 sequence is 12 residues long. Trimming removed 8 bases from V and 2 bases from J, with 12 bases in between. The CDR3 is CAQGRLNYGYTF. The CDR3 coding sequence is TGTGCCCAAGGACGGCTCAACTATGGCTACACCTTC. The full variable domain, rest sourced from reference TRBV30 and TRBJ1-2, is SQTIHQWPATLVQPVGSPLSLECTVEGTSNPNLYWYRQAAGRGLQLLFYSVGIGQISSEVPQNLSASRPQDRQFILSSKKLLLSDSGFYLCAQGRLNYGYTFGSGTRLTVV.